Below, one TCR beta chain is given with its context. Libraries were prepared by immunoSEQ multiplex PCR; TCRdb keeps only in-frame clonotypes and omits some of them. The sample lists around 96,000 clones, roughly 93% occurring once. The data stem from a study of control samples from healthy donors and cancer patients. This receptor was taken from a man aged 18 to 30 in good health. Material for sequencing was blood.

CDR3 DNA: TGTGCCAGCAGCCAAGATAACGGGGAGGACACTGAAGCTTTCTTT. Its protein product is CASSQDNGEDTEAFF. The chain couples TRBV4-2 to TRBJ1-1; D is uncertain. V lost 0 bases and J lost 3, with 11 bases in between. Per the germline V gene, CDR1 is LGHNA and CDR2 is YNFKEQ. This CDR3 contains 15 residues.